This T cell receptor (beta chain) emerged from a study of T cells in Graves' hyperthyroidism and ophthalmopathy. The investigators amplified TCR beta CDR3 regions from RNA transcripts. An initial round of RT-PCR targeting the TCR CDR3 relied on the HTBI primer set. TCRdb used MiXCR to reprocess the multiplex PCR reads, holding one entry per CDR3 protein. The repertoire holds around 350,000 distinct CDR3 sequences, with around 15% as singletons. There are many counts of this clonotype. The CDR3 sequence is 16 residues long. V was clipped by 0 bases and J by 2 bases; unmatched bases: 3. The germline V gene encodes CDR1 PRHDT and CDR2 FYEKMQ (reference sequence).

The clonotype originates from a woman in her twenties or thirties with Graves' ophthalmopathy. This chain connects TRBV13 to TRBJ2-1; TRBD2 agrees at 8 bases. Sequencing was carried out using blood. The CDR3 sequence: CASSLGRGGPYNEQFF. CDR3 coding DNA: TGTGCCAGCAGCTTAGGCCGGGGGGGCCCCTACAATGAGCAGTTCTTC.